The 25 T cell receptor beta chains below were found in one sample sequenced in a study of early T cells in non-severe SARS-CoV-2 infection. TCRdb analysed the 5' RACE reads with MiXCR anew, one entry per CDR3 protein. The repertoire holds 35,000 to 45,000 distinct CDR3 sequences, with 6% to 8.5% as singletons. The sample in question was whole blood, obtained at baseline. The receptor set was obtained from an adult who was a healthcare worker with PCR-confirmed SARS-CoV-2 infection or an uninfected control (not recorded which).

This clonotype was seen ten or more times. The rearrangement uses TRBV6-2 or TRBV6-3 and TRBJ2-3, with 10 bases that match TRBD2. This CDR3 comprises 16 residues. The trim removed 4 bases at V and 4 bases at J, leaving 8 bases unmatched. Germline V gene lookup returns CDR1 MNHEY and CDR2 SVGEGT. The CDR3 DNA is TGTGCCAGCAGTTCGTCAGCGGGAGGGCACGCAGATACGCAGTATTTT. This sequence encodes CASSSSAGGHADTQYF.

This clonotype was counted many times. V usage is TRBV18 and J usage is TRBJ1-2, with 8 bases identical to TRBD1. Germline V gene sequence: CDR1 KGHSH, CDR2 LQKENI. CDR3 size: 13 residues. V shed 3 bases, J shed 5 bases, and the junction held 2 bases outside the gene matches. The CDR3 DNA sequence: TGTGCCAGCTCACCCGACAGGGGATATGGCTACACCTTC. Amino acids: CASSPDRGYGYTF.

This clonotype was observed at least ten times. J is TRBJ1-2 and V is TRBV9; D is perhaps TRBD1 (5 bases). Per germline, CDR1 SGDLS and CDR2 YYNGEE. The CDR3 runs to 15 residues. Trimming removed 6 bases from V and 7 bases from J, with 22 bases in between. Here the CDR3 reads CASIYPLHGDSGYTF. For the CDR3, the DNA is TGTGCCAGCATTTACCCCCTACACGGGGACTCTGGCTACACCTTC.

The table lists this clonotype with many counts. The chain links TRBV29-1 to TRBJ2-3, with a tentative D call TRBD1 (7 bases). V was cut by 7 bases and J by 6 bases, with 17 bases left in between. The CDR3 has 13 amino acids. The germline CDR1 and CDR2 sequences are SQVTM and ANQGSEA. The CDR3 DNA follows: TGCAGCGCGGGCAGGGGGGCCCTGGATACGCAGTATTTT. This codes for CSAGRGALDTQYF.

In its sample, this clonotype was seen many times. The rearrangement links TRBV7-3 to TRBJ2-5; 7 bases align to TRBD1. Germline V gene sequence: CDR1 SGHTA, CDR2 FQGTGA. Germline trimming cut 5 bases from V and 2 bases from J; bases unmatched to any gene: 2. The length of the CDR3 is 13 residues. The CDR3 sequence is CASSPGQQETQYF. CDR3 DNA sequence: TGTGCCAGCAGCCCGGGACAGCAAGAGACCCAGTACTTC. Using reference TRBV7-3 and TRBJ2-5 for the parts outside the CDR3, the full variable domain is GAGVSQTPSNKVTEKGKYVELRCDPISGHTALYWYRQSLGQGPEFLIYFQGTGAADDSGLPNDRFFAVRPEGSVSTLKIQRTERGDSAVYLCASSPGQQETQYFGPGTRLLVL.

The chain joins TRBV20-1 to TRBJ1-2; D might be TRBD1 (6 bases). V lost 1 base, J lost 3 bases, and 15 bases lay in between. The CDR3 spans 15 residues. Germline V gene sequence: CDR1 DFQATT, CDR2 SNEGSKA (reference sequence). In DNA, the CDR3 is TGCAGTGCTAGAGCAGGGACAAGTCGAGACTATGGCTACACCTTC. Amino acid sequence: CSARAGTSRDYGYTF.

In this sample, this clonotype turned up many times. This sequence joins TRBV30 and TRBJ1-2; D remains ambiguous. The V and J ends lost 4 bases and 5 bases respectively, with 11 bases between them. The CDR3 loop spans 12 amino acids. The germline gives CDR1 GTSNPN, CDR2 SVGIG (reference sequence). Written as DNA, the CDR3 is TGTGCCTGGATGGCAGAACATTATGGCTACACCTTC. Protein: CAWMAEHYGYTF.

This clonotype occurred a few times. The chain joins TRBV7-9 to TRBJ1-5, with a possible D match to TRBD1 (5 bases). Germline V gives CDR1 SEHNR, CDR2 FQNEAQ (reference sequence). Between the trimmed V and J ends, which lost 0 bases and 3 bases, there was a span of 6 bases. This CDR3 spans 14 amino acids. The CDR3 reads CASSLAGDNQPQHF. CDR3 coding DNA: TGTGCCAGCAGCTTAGCAGGGGACAATCAGCCCCAGCATTTT. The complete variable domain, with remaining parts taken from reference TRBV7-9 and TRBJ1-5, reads DTGVSQNPRHKITKRGQNVTFRCDPISEHNRLYWYRQTLGQGPEFLTYFQNEAQLEKSRLLSDRFSAERPKGSFSTLEIQRTEQGDSAMYLCASSLAGDNQPQHFGDGTRLSIL.

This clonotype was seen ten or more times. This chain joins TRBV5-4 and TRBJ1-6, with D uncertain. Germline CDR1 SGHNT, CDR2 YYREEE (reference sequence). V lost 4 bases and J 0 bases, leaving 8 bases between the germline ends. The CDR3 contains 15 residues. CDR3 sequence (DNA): TGTGCCAGCAGCCCGGGGAGCTCCTATAATTCACCCCTCCACTTT. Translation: CASSPGSSYNSPLHF.

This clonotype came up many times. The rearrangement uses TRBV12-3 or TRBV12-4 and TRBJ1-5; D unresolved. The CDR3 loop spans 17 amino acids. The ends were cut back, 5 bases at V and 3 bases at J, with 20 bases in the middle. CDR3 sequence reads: CASSQRLSGGVNQPQHF. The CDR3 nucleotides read TGTGCCAGCAGTCAGCGTCTGTCTGGCGGGGTCAATCAGCCCCAGCATTTT.

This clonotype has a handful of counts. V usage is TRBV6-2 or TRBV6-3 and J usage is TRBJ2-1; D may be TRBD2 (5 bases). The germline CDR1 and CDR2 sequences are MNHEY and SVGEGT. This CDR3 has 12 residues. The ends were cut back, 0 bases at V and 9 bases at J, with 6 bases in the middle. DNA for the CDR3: TGTGCCAGCAGTTACTCTCGGGGTGAGCAGTTCTTC. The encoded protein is CASSYSRGEQFF.

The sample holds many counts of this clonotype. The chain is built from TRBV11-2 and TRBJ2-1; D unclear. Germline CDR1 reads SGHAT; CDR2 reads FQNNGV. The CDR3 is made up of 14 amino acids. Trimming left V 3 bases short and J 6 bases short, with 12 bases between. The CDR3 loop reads CASSFNHRGNEQFF. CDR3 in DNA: TGTGCCAGCAGCTTCAACCATAGAGGCAATGAGCAGTTCTTC.

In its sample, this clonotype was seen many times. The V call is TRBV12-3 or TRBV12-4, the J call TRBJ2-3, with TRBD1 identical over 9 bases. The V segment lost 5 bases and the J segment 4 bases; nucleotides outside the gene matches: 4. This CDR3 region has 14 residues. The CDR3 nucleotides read TGTGCCAGCAGTAAGGGGACAGGGTCAGATACGCAGTATTTT. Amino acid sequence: CASSKGTGSDTQYF.

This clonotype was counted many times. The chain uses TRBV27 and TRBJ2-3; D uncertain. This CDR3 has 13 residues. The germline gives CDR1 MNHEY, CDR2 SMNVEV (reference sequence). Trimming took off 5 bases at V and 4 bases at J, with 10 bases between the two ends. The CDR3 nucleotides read TGTGCCAGCAGTGGGAATGCCCCAGATACGCAGTATTTT. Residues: CASSGNAPDTQYF.

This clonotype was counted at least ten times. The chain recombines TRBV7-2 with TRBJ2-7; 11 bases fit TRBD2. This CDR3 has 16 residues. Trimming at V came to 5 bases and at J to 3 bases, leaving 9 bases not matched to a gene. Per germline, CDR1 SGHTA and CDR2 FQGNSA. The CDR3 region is CASSPGPGLAVYEQYF. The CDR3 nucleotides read TGTGCCAGCAGCCCCGGACCGGGACTAGCGGTCTACGAGCAGTACTTC. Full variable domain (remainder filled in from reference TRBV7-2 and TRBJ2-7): GAGVSQSPSNKVTEKGKDVELRCDPISGHTALYWYRQSLGQGLEFLIYFQGNSAPDKSGLPSDRFSAERTGGSVSTLTIQRTQQEDSAVYLCASSPGPGLAVYEQYFGPGTRLTVT.

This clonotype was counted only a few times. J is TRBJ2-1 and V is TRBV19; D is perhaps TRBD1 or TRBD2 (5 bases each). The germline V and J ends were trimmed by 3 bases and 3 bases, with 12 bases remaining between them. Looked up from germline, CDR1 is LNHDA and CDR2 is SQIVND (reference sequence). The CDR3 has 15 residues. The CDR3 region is CASSITGRNYNEQFF. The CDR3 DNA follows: TGTGCCAGTAGTATTACGGGACGGAACTACAATGAGCAGTTCTTC.

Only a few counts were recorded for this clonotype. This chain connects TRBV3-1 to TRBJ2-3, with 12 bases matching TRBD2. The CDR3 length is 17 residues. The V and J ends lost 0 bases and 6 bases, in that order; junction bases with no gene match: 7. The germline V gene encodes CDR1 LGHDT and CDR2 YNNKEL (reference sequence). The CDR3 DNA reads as TGTGCCAGCAGCCAAGATTCGACTAGCGGGAGTCTGGATACGCAGTATTTT. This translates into CASSQDSTSGSLDTQYF.

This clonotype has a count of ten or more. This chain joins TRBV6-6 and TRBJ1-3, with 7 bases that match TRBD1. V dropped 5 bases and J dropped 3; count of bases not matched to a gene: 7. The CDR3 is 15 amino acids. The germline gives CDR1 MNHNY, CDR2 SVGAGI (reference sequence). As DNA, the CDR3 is TGTGCCAGCAGTCCCTCAGGGGGGAATGGAAACACCATATATTTT. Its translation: CASSPSGGNGNTIYF.

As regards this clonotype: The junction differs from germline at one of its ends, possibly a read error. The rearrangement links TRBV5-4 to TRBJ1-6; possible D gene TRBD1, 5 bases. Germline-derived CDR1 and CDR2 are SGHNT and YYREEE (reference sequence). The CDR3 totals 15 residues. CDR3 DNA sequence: TGTGCCGGCAGCAACCCGGGACGGGGAAATTCACCCCTCCACTTT. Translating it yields CAGSNPGRGNSPLHF. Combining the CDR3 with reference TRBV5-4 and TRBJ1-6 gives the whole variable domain ETGVTQSPTHLIKTRGQQVTLRCSSQSGHNTVSWYQQALGQGPQFIFQYYREEENGRGNFPPRFSGLQFPNYSSELNVNALELDDSALYLCAGSNPGRGNSPLHFGNGTRLTVT.

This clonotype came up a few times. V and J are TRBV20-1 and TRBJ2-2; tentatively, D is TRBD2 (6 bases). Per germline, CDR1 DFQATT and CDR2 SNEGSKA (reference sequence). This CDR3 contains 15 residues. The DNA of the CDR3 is TGCAGGGCCGCGGGTAGCGGAACGAACACCGGGGAGCTGTTTTTT. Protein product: CRAAGSGTNTGELFF.

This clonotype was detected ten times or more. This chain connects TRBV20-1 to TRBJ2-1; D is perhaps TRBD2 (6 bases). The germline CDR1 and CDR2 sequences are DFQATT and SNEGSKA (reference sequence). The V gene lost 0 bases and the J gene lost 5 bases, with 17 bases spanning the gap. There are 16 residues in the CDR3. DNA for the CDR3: TGCAGTGCTAGAGATCCCGCTAAGGGAGGTCACAATGAGCAGTTCTTC. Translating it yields CSARDPAKGGHNEQFF.

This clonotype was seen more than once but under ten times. As DNA, the CDR3 is TGTGCCAGCAGTCTGACTAGCGGCCCCCAGGGTGAGCAGTTCTTC. Translated, it gives CASSLTSGPQGEQFF. The chain uses TRBV6-2 or TRBV6-3 and TRBJ2-1; 9 bases agree with TRBD2. The V and J ends lost 5 bases and 9 bases, in that order; junction bases with no gene match: 11. Germline loops: CDR1 MNHEY, CDR2 SVGEGT. CDR3 length: 15 amino acids.

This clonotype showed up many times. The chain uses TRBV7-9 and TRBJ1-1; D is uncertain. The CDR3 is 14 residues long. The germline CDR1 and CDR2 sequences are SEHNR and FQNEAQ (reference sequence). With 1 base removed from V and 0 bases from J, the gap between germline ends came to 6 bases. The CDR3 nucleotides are TGTGCCAGCAGCTTAGGACGGATGAACACTGAAGCTTTCTTT. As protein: CASSLGRMNTEAFF.

CDR3 residues: CASSLSGPYGYTF. The DNA of the CDR3 is TGTGCCAGCAGTTTGTCAGGGCCGTATGGCTACACCTTC. The chain has TRBV12-3 or TRBV12-4 and TRBJ1-2; D possibly corresponds to TRBD1 (5 bases). This CDR3 has 13 amino acids. Between the trimmed V and J ends, which lost 3 bases and 5 bases, there was a span of 10 bases.

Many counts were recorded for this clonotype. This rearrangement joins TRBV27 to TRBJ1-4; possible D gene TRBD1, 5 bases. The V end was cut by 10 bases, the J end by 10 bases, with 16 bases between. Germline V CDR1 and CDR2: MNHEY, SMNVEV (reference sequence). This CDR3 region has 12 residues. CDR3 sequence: CATRFREGKLFF. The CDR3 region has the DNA TGTGCCACCAGATTCAGGGAGGGAAAACTGTTTTTT.